The sequence of this TCR beta chain was determined in a study of blood T cell repertoires in COVID-19 (dated by TCRdb to 2020 to 2021). In the study overall: The collaborator samples originated in the United States, Italy and Spain and spanned the acute and convalescent phases of COVID-19. The material from the prospective study consisted of cDNA or gDNA derived from T cells, B-cell-depleted T cells, or PBMCs. Subjects who had been exposed to COVID-19, were actively infected with it, or had recovered from it provided the deeply sampled blood TCRbeta repertoires that made up the dataset. The repertoires were released in a freely available public database intended as a resource for research on the immune response to SARS-CoV-2. The samples were drawn from the first 160 participants of the ongoing ImmuneRACE study and from some 1,300 subjects provided by 6 global collaborators. A de-identified subject ID, COVID-19 status, age in years and sex were almost always included in the sample metadata. Where available, HLA class I and class II types were taken from metadata supplied by the sample provider and were not determined by assay-based typing. Study-wide conclusions, independent of this receptor: The amount of clinical and demographic metadata varied by source and participant and was provided uncurated.

Each collaborating institution followed its own protocols to collect whole blood in K2EDTA tubes. For TCRbeta analysis, collaborator samples were shipped as frozen whole blood, as isolated PBMCs, or as DNA extracted from either sample type. The CDR3 holds 15 amino acids from the cysteine to the phenylalanine. Only the CDR3 portion is preserved as DNA: 45 bases, with reading frame beginning at the first base. The germline V gene supplies CDR1 MNHEY and CDR2 SVGEGT. Germline trimming amounts to 4 bases on V and 10 bases on J, with 13 as the count of junction bases outside the gene matches. Points on this clone: There is no known antigen for this receptor. Per-nucleotide qualities are absent, and no much larger clonotype sits a single base away.

TCRbeta CDR3 regions were amplified from genomic DNA using the immunoSEQ Assay, a bias-controlled multiplex PCR. Per the source publication's procedure: The number of nucleated cells in each sample was estimated from the amplification of reference gene primers within the assay. To quantify the absolute abundance of each unique TCRbeta CDR3 rearrangement, sequence reads were collapsed and filtered. Productive Simpson clonality was computed per sample as the square root of Simpson's diversity index over productive rearrangements. TCRdb took this table from immuneACCESS and kept in-frame rearrangements with V and J called. Such tables lack part of the clones; where checked against another copy, unresolved V genes explain under half of the gap, and the rest is unexplained. The V and J calls and clone size come from that table; D and trimming were worked out from the DNA. The sample has hundreds of thousands of clones on record, approximately 80% of them singletons. Of the sample, around 3.7% falls within the top ten clones.

The source is a woman between 45 and 60 years old with active or convalescent COVID-19. The sequenced sample consisted of peripheral blood. The chain is assembled from TRBV6-2 or TRBV6-3 and TRBJ2-1, with 7 junctional bases fitting TRBD2. The sequenced DNA is TGTGCCAGCAGTTCACTAGCGATCTACTCAGGGGAGCAGTTCTTC. Its translation is CASSSLAIYSGEQFF.